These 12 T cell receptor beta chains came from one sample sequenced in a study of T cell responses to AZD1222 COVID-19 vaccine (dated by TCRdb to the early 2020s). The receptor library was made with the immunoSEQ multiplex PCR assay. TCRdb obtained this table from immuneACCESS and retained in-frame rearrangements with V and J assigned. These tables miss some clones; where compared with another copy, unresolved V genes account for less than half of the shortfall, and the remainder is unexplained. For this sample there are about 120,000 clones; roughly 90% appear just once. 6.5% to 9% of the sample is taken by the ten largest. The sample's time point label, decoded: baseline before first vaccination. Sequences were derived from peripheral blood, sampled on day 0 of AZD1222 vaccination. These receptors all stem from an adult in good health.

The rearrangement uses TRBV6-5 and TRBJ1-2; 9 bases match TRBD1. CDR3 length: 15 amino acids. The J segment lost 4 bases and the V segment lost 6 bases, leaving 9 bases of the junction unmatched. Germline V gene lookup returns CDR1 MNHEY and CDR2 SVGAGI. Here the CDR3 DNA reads TGTGCCAGCAGGAGAACTACAGGGGGCACCTATGGCTACACCTTC. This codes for CASRRTTGGTYGYTF.

The CDR3 reads CASSEALFMNTEAFF. The CDR3 bases are TGTGCCAGCAGTGAAGCGCTGTTCATGAACACTGAAGCTTTCTTT. The chain is built from TRBV6-1 and TRBJ1-1; D is ambiguous. CDR1 is MNHNS and CDR2 is SASEGT in the germline V gene. Trimming stripped 0 bases from V and 0 bases from J, with 8 bases between. The CDR3 runs to 15 residues.

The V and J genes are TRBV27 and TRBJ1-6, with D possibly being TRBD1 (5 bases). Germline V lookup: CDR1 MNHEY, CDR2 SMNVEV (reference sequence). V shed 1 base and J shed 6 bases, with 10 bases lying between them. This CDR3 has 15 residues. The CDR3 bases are TGTGCCAGCAGTTTATTGGGGACCCCTAATTCACCCCTCCACTTT. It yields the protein CASSLLGTPNSPLHF.

Here the CDR3 reads CASSLEGGAEAFF. The DNA for the CDR3 is TGTGCCAGCAGCTTAGAGGGTGGTGCTGAAGCTTTCTTT. This chain uses TRBV7-9 with TRBJ1-1; D unclear. CDR3 length equals 13 residues. Trimming stripped 1 base from V and 6 bases from J, with 9 bases between. Germline lookup yields CDR1 SEHNR and CDR2 FQNEAQ (reference sequence).

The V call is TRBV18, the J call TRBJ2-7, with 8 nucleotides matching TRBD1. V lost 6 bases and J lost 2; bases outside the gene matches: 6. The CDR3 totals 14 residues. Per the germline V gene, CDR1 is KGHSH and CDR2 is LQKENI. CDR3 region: CASSQGARAYEQYF. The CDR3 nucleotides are TGTGCCAGCTCGCAGGGGGCGCGAGCCTACGAGCAGTACTTC.

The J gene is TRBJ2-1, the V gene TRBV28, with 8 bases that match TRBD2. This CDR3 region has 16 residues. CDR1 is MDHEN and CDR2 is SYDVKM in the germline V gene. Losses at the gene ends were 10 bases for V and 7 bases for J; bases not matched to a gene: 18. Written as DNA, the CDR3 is TGTGCCACCTCTCCTGAGGCGGGAGGCCGTCGGAATGAGCAGTTCTTC. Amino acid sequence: CATSPEAGGRRNEQFF.

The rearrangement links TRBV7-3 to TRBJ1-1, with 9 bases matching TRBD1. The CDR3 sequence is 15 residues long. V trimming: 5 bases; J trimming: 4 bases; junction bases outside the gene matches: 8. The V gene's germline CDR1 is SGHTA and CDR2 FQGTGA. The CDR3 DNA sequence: TGTGCCAGCAGCCCGGGGGGGACAGGGCGCACTGAAGCTTTCTTT. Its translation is CASSPGGTGRTEAFF.

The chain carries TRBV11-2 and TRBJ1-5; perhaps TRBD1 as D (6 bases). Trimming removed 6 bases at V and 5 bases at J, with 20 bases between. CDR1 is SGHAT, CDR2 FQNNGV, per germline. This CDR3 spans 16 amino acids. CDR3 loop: CASSSVWLGGDQPQHF. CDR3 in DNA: TGTGCCAGCAGTTCCGTATGGTTGGGGGGCGATCAGCCCCAGCATTTT.

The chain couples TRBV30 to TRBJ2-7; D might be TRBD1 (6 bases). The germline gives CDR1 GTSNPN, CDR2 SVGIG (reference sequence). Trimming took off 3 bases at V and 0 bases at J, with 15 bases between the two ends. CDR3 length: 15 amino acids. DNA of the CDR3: TGTGCCTGGAGCAGACTGGGCAGGGGCTCCTACGAGCAGTACTTC. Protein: CAWSRLGRGSYEQYF.

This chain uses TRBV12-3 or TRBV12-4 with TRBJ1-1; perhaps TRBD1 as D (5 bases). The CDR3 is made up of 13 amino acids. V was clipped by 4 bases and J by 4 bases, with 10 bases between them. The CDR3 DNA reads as TGTGCCAGCAGTTCCGGGGGTTCCACTGAAGCTTTCTTT. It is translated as CASSSGGSTEAFF.

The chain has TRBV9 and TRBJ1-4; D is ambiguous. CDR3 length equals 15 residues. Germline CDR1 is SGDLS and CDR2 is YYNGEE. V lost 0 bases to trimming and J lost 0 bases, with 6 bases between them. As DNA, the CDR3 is TGTGCCAGCAGCGTAGGGCTGTCAACTAATGAAAAACTGTTTTTT. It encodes CASSVGLSTNEKLFF.

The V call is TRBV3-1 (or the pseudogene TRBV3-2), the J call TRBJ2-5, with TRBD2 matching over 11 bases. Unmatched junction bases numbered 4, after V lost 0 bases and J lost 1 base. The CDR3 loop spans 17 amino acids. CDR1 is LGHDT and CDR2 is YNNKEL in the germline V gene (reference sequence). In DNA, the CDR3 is TGTGCCAGCAGCCAAGATAGCGGGGGGGCCTTCCAAGAGACCCAGTACTTC. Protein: CASSQDSGGAFQETQYF.